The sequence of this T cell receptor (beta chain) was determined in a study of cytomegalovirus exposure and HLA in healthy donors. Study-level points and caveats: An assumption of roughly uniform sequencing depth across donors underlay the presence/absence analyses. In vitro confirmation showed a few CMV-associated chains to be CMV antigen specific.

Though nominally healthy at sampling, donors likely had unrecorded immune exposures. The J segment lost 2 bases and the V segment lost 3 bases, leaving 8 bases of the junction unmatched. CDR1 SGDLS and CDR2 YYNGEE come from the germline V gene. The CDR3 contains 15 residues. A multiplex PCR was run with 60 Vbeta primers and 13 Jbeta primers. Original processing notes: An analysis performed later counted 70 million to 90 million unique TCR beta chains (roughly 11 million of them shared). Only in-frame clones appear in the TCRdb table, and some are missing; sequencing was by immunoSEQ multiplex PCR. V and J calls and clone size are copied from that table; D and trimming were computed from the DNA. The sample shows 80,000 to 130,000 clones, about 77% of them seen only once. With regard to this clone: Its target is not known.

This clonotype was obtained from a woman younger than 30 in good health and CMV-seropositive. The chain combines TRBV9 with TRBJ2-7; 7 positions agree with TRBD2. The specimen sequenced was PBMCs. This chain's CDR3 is CASSARPSGPYEQYF. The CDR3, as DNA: TGTGCCAGCAGCGCCCGCCCTAGCGGCCCCTACGAGCAGTACTTC.